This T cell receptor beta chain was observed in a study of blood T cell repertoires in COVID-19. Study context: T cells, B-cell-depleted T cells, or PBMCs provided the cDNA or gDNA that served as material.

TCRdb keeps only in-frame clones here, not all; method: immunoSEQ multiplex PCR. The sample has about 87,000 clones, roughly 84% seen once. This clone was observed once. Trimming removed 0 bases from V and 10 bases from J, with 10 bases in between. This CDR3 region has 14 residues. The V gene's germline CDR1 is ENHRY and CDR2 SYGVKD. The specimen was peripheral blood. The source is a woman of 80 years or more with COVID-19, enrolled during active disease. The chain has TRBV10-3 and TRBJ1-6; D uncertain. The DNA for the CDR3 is TGTGCCATCAGTGAGTCGAGTCGTTTATCACCCCTCCACTTT. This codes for CAISESSRLSPLHF.